This is a list of T cell receptor beta chains from one sample in a study of blood T cells in healthy people across ages. Via MiXCR, TCRdb re-called the 5' RACE reads, giving one row per CDR3 protein. The sample consists of 650,000 to 950,000 distinct CDR3 sequences, about 42% of them appearing once. The specimen sequenced was blood. The receptor set was obtained from a man in his 60s in good health. The CDR3 runs from the conserved cysteine through the conserved F or W. A D gene is named only where the DNA matches it firmly. A clone size is listed for some rows: how often the clone was seen (once, few, many), or a class if it is expanded.

abundance	d_gene	v_gene	j_gene	CDR3aa	CDR3nt
.	.	TRBV7-2	TRBJ2-7	CASSSTVYEQYF	TGTGCCAGCAGCTCGACGGTCTACGAGCAGTACTTC
.	TRBD1	TRBV30	TRBJ2-5	CASFPGTGVGQYF	TGTGCCAGTTTTCCCGGGACAGGGGTCGGGCAGTACTTC
.	.	TRBV9	TRBJ2-1	CASSRDPISYNEQFF	TGTGCCAGCAGCAGGGATCCCATCTCCTACAATGAGCAGTTCTTC
few	.	TRBV30	TRBJ2-1	CAWSVDSRGGSYNEQFF	TGTGCCTGGAGTGTGGATTCGCGTGGGGGCTCCTACAATGAGCAGTTCTTC
many	TRBD2	TRBV5-1	TRBJ2-4	CASSLSGGADINIQYF	TGCGCCAGCAGCTTAAGCGGGGGGGCCGATATAAACATTCAGTACTTC
.	TRBD2	TRBV5-1	TRBJ2-3	CASSGGTSENTDTQYF	TGCGCCAGCAGCGGCGGGACTAGCGAGAACACAGATACGCAGTATTTT
.	.	TRBV15	TRBJ2-1	CATSTRGFEQFF	TGTGCCACCAGCACGAGGGGTTTTGAGCAGTTCTTC
.	.	TRBV4-3	TRBJ2-7	CASSQDWGGALYEQYF	TGCGCCAGCAGCCAAGATTGGGGGGGGGCCCTCTACGAGCAGTACTTC
.	.	TRBV11-2	TRBJ2-7	CASSPGLDMAYEQYF	TGTGCCAGCAGCCCGGGACTTGATATGGCCTACGAGCAGTACTTC
many	.	TRBV7-2	TRBJ2-3	CASSHSRLYTDTQYF	TGTGCCAGCAGCCACTCACGCCTATACACAGATACGCAGTATTTT
.	.	TRBV13	TRBJ2-1	CASSLNRAANEQFF	TGTGCCAGCAGCTTGAATCGGGCGGCCAATGAGCAGTTCTTC
.	.	TRBV6-1	TRBJ2-1	CASNKETRPNNEQFF	TGTGCCAGCAACAAGGAGACACGGCCAAACAATGAGCAGTTCTTC
few	TRBD2	TRBV20-1	TRBJ2-1	CSYLGGRQNEQFF	TGCAGTTACCTGGGGGGGAGGCAGAATGAGCAGTTCTTC
.	.	TRBV20-1	TRBJ1-6	CSAFSRSYNSPLHF	TGCAGTGCATTTTCACGCTCCTATAATTCACCCCTCCACTTT
.	.	TRBV3-1	TRBJ1-2	CASSQGWNYGYTF	TGTGCCAGCAGCCAAGGCTGGAACTATGGCTACACCTTC
.	TRBD1	TRBV5-1	TRBJ1-2	CASSLEQGAQGYTF	TGCGCCAGCAGCTTAGAGCAGGGGGCGCAGGGCTACACCTTC
.	.	TRBV15	TRBJ2-7	CATSRPGPVYEQYF	TGTGCCACCAGCAGACCAGGACCGGTCTACGAGCAGTACTTC
.	.	TRBV7-8	TRBJ1-2	CASSSGRVQRDGYTF	TGTGCCAGCAGCTCCGGGCGAGTCCAGAGGGATGGCTACACCTTC
.	.	TRBV6-5	TRBJ2-1	CASSYSYQGNSYNEQFF	TGTGCCAGCAGTTACTCGTATCAGGGCAACTCCTACAATGAGCAGTTCTTC
.	.	TRBV25-1	TRBJ2-5	CASSESGRGAQLTQYF	TGTGCCAGCAGTGAATCGGGACGGGGGGCTCAATTGACCCAGTACTTC
few	.	TRBV12-3/TRBV12-4	TRBJ2-1	CASSWGGHNEQFF	TGTGCCAGCAGTTGGGGCGGGCACAATGAGCAGTTCTTC
few	.	TRBV2	TRBJ2-3	CASSEQGRAWGTDTQYF	TGTGCCAGCAGTGAACAGGGAAGAGCGTGGGGGACAGATACGCAGTATTTT